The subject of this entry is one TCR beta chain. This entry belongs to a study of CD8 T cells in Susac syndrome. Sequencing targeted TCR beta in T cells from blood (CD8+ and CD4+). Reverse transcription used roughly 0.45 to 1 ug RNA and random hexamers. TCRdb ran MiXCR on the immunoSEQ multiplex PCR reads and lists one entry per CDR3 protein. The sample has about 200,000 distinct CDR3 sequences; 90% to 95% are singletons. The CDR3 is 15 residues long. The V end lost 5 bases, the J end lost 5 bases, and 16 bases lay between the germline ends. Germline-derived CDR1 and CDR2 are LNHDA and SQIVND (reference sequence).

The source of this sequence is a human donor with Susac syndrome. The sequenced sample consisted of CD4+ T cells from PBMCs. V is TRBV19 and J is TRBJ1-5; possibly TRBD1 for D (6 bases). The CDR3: CASSAPGAGDQPQHF. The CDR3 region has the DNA TGTGCCAGTAGTGCACCTGGGGCAGGGGATCAGCCCCAGCATTTT.